Following are 30 T cell receptor beta chains from one sample sequenced in a study of blood T cell repertoires in COVID-19. Using immunoSEQ multiplex PCR, the repertoire was profiled, and TCRdb retains in-frame clones only, with some absent. The sample includes 200,000 to 300,000 clones, approximately 81% seen only once; the top ten take approximately 4%. Sequencing input: peripheral blood. The receptors shown here come from a man in his sixties with acute or convalescent COVID-19.

Here the CDR3 reads CASSGPGLALYNEQFF. For the CDR3, the DNA is TGTGCCAGCAGCGGGCCGGGACTAGCCCTATACAATGAGCAGTTCTTC. The V gene is TRBV14, the J gene TRBJ2-1, with 9 bases aligning to TRBD2. The CDR3 consists of 16 residues. The germline V gene encodes CDR1 SGHDN and CDR2 FVKESK. V was pared by 5 bases and J by 4 bases, with 9 bases of the junction left unmatched.

This chain links TRBV5-1 with TRBJ1-1, with a possible D match to TRBD1 (6 bases). Trimming left V 3 bases short and J 6 bases short, with 15 bases between. CDR1 and CDR2 (germline): SGHRS, YFSETQ. This CDR3 contains 14 residues. CDR3 sequence: CASSYRENGAEAFF. The CDR3 region has the DNA TGCGCCAGCAGCTACAGGGAAAATGGGGCTGAAGCTTTCTTT.

The table lists this clone with a count of one. This chain uses TRBV3-1 (or the pseudogene TRBV3-2) with TRBJ2-3, with TRBD2 identical over 8 bases. The CDR3 runs 15 residues. The V segment lost 2 bases and the J segment 5 bases; nucleotides outside the gene matches: 6. Germline-derived CDR1 and CDR2 are LGHDT and YNNKEL (reference sequence). This CDR3 is CASSQRGGPRDTQYF. The CDR3 nucleotides are TGTGCCAGCAGCCAACGCGGGGGGCCGAGAGATACGCAGTATTTT.

CDR3 loop: CASSPRRGGRGTEAFF. CDR3 bases: TGTGCCAGTAGTCCCAGACGTGGGGGCAGGGGCACTGAAGCTTTCTTT. The genes are TRBV19 and TRBJ1-1; D is possibly TRBD1 (6 bases). Germline CDR1 LNHDA, CDR2 SQIVND (reference sequence). The germline V and J ends were trimmed by 5 bases and 4 bases, with 20 bases remaining between them. This CDR3 has 16 amino acids. Full variable domain (missing parts from reference TRBV19 and TRBJ1-1): DGGITQSPKYLFRKEGQNVTLSCEQNLNHDAMYWYRQDPGQGLRLIYYSQIVNDFQKGDIAEGYSVSREKKESFPLTVTSAQKNPTAFYLCASSPRRGGRGTEAFFGQGTRLTVV.

The rearrangement joins TRBV28 to TRBJ1-5; TRBD1 might be the D (6 bases). V was trimmed by 4 bases and J by 2 bases, leaving 9 bases between them. CDR1 MDHEN and CDR2 SYDVKM come from the germline V gene. The CDR3 sequence is 14 residues long. CDR3 nucleotide sequence: TGTGCCAGCAGTTCCCCAGGGGGCAATCAGCCCCAGCATTTT. It translates to CASSSPGGNQPQHF. Looking up the rest from reference TRBV28 and TRBJ1-5 gives the full variable domain: DVKVTQSSRYLVKRTGEKVFLECVQDMDHENMFWYRQDPGLGLRLIYFSYDVKMKEKGDIPEGYSVSREKKERFSLILESASTNQTSMYLCASSSPGGNQPQHFGDGTRLSIL.

The chain carries TRBV3-1 (or the pseudogene TRBV3-2) and TRBJ1-6; TRBD1 aligns across 7 bases. This CDR3 region has 15 residues. Trimming took 4 bases from V and 5 from J; bases not matched to a gene: 5. Germline V CDR1 and CDR2: LGHDT, YNNKEL (reference sequence). The CDR3 protein is CASSPRDRDNSPLHF. CDR3 in DNA: TGTGCCAGCAGCCCCCGGGACAGAGATAATTCACCCCTCCACTTT.

The chain joins TRBV28 to TRBJ1-2; a possible D gene is TRBD1 (6 bases). The germline V gene encodes CDR1 MDHEN and CDR2 SYDVKM. V lost 7 bases to trimming and J lost 4 bases, with 10 bases between them. The CDR3 runs to 12 residues. Here the CDR3 reads CASTGRGYGYTF. The CDR3 nucleotides are TGTGCCAGCACGGGCAGGGGCTATGGCTACACCTTC.

The rearrangement uses TRBV19 and TRBJ2-3, with 8 nucleotides matching TRBD2. V lost 3 bases and J lost 6; bases outside the gene matches: 8. The CDR3 is made up of 15 amino acids. The germline gives CDR1 LNHDA, CDR2 SQIVND (reference sequence). This CDR3 is CASSIRRGAVDTQYF. The CDR3 nucleotides read TGTGCCAGTAGTATCAGGCGGGGGGCCGTGGATACGCAGTATTTT.

This clone was recorded a few times. Written as DNA, the CDR3 is TGTGCCAGCAGCTCTAGCGGGAATCCCTACAATGAGCAGTTCTTC. Translating gives CASSSSGNPYNEQFF. J is TRBJ2-1 and V is TRBV7-6, with TRBD2 matching 9 bases. Germline V gene data show CDR1 as SGHVS and CDR2 as FNYEAQ. The CDR3 has 15 amino acids. Trimming removed 4 bases from V and 2 bases from J; junction bases left unmatched: 3.

This chain connects TRBV6-2 or TRBV6-3 to TRBJ2-1, with TRBD2 matching over 11 bases. V trimming: 4 bases; J trimming: 12 bases; junction bases outside the gene matches: 14. In germline, CDR1 is MNHEY, CDR2 SVGEGT. CDR3 length equals 16 residues. The CDR3 spells CASSSLIAGGGWRQFF. The CDR3 nucleotides are TGTGCCAGCAGTTCATTGATAGCGGGAGGGGGTTGGAGGCAGTTCTTC.

This chain's CDR3 is CASSLTQRETQYF. CDR3 DNA sequence: TGTGCCAGCAGCTTAACGCAGCGAGAGACCCAGTACTTC. The rearrangement uses TRBV7-3 and TRBJ2-5; D is unclear. Germline loops: CDR1 SGHTA, CDR2 FQGTGA. V lost 0 bases, J lost 4 bases, and 6 bases lay in between. This CDR3 has 13 residues.

The genes are TRBV27 and TRBJ2-7; TRBD2 agrees at 11 bases. Germline loops: CDR1 MNHEY, CDR2 SMNVEV (reference sequence). Trimming at V came to 6 bases and at J to 3 bases, leaving 7 bases not matched to a gene. The CDR3 is 15 amino acids. CDR3 sequence: CASRTGLADYYEQYF. As DNA, the CDR3 is TGTGCCAGCAGGACGGGACTAGCGGATTACTACGAGCAGTACTTC.

This rearrangement joins TRBV6-5 to TRBJ2-7, with 8 bases matching TRBD1. There are 15 residues in the CDR3. With 5 bases clipped from V and 6 bases from J, the junction kept 12 bases outside the gene matches. The germline V gene has CDR1 MNHEY and CDR2 SVGAGI. As DNA, the CDR3 is TGTGCCAGCAGTCCCTACCGGGACAGGACCCTCGAGCAGTACTTC. Its translation is CASSPYRDRTLEQYF.

The genes are TRBV19 and TRBJ1-1, with D hard to call. Germline CDR1 LNHDA, CDR2 SQIVND (reference sequence). This CDR3 is built from 13 residues. The ends were cut back, 4 bases at V and 5 bases at J, with 11 bases in the middle. The CDR3 spells CASSSGLGTEAFF. The CDR3 nucleotides are TGTGCCAGTAGTAGTGGACTGGGGACTGAAGCTTTCTTT.

This clone has just a few counts. The rearrangement joins TRBV6-5 to TRBJ1-2; perhaps TRBD1 as D (6 bases). The CDR3 consists of 14 residues. Germline lookup yields CDR1 MNHEY and CDR2 SVGAGI. Trimming removed 5 bases at V and 4 bases at J, with 14 bases between. CDR3 nucleotides: TGTGCCAGCAGTCGACGGGACATTCCCTATGGCTACACCTTC. It yields the protein CASSRRDIPYGYTF.

This clone was seen only a few times. The genes are TRBV5-1 and TRBJ1-2; the D gene is possibly TRBD1 (5 bases). CDR3 length equals 15 residues. Germline lookup yields CDR1 SGHRS and CDR2 YFSETQ. The germline V and J ends were trimmed by 7 bases and 6 bases, with 22 bases remaining between them. Written as DNA, the CDR3 is TGCGCCAGCCACAACCCACCGGGGGATGCGAATGGCTACACCTTC. This encodes CASHNPPGDANGYTF.

Worth noting for this clone: Additional DNA sequences in this sample encode the identical CDR3. The chain joins TRBV9 to TRBJ2-7; 7 nucleotides line up with TRBD2. Unmatched junction bases numbered 3, after V lost 0 bases and J lost 0 bases. The germline V gene encodes CDR1 SGDLS and CDR2 YYNGEE. CDR3 length equals 15 residues. This chain's CDR3 is CASSVGSGSSYEQYF. The CDR3, as DNA: TGTGCCAGCAGCGTAGGTAGCGGGTCCTCCTACGAGCAGTACTTC.

The chain employs TRBV6-5 and TRBJ1-2; D ambiguous. The CDR3 contains 15 residues. Looked up from germline, CDR1 is MNHEY and CDR2 is SVGAGI. V dropped 2 bases and J dropped 4 bases, with 14 bases sitting between them. CDR3 coding DNA: TGTGCCAGCAGTTACGGGGAGGGTGCGGCCTATGGCTACACCTTC. It yields the protein CASSYGEGAAYGYTF.

V gene TRBV5-1 combines with J gene TRBJ1-1, with TRBD1 as a possible D gene (6 bases). CDR1 is SGHRS, CDR2 YFSETQ, per germline. The germline V and J ends were trimmed by 2 bases and 11 bases, with 22 bases remaining between them. The CDR3 has 15 amino acids. The CDR3 here is CASSLNFRQGSVAFF. DNA of the CDR3: TGCGCCAGCAGCTTAAATTTTCGGCAGGGGAGTGTGGCTTTCTTT.

V and J are TRBV19 and TRBJ2-2; no firm D call. The germline V gene has CDR1 LNHDA and CDR2 SQIVND (reference sequence). The CDR3 contains 14 residues. The V and J ends lost 5 bases and 1 base respectively, with 8 bases between them. Here the CDR3 reads CASSLRMNTGELFF. The CDR3, as DNA: TGTGCCAGTAGTCTCAGGATGAACACCGGGGAGCTGTTTTTT.

This clone was recorded a few times. This sequence joins TRBV5-4 and TRBJ2-2; TRBD1 matches at 9 bases. The germline V gene encodes CDR1 SGHNT and CDR2 YYREEE (reference sequence). The V segment lost 4 bases and the J segment 5 bases; nucleotides outside the gene matches: 9. The CDR3 length is 16 residues. The CDR3 DNA reads TGTGCCAGCAGCAACCTACAGGGGGCAAGTACCGGGGAGCTGTTTTTT. Translated: CASSNLQGASTGELFF.

This chain links TRBV4-2 with TRBJ1-3; 8 bases are a match to TRBD1. The CDR3 is made up of 13 amino acids. The V gene's germline CDR1 is LGHNA and CDR2 YNFKEQ. V lost 0 bases and J lost 16; bases outside the gene matches: 8. CDR3 in amino acids: CASSQEDGTGPYF. The CDR3 DNA sequence: TGTGCCAGCAGCCAAGAAGATGGGACAGGCCCTTATTTT.

This chain connects TRBV4-3 to TRBJ2-5; a possible D gene is TRBD1 (5 bases). The CDR3 sequence is 15 residues long. Deletions cut 7 bases from V and 3 bases from J, with 18 bases between. The germline V gene encodes CDR1 LGHNA and CDR2 YSLEER. The DNA for the CDR3 is TGCGCCAGCACTCTCCGGACATCTCGAGAAGAGACCCAGTACTTC. Encoded protein: CASTLRTSREETQYF.

V is TRBV27 and J is TRBJ2-1, with 7 bases matching TRBD2. The germline V gene encodes CDR1 MNHEY and CDR2 SMNVEV (reference sequence). The CDR3 is 15 amino acids. The V gene end was trimmed by 7 bases and the J gene end by 6 bases; junction bases not matched to a gene: 12. DNA of the CDR3: TGTGCCAGCACAGATTACCAGCCGGGAGGCAATGAGCAGTTCTTC. Its protein product is CASTDYQPGGNEQFF.

V and J are TRBV7-2 and TRBJ2-5; D is unresolved. V lost 3 bases, J lost 3 bases, and 5 bases lay in between. From germline, CDR1 is SGHTA and CDR2 FQGNSA. The CDR3 totals 12 residues. CDR3 amino acids: CASSFPKETQYF. The CDR3 bases are TGTGCCAGCAGCTTCCCTAAAGAGACCCAGTACTTC.

The J gene is TRBJ1-2, the V gene TRBV9, with TRBD1 matching over 9 bases. There are 15 residues in the CDR3. J lost 8 bases, V lost 0 bases, and 8 bases had no gene match. Looked up from germline, CDR1 is SGDLS and CDR2 is YYNGEE. CDR3 protein: CASSVVGTGYSGYTF. The CDR3 DNA reads TGTGCCAGCAGCGTAGTTGGGACAGGGTATAGCGGCTACACCTTC.

The chain employs TRBV19 and TRBJ2-7; D perhaps matches TRBD2 (5 bases). The germline V and J ends were trimmed by 1 base and 6 bases, with 28 bases remaining between them. Germline V gene data show CDR1 as LNHDA and CDR2 as SQIVND (reference sequence). The CDR3 spans 19 residues. CDR3 residues: CASSIGGRGRGRLSGEQYF. DNA for the CDR3: TGTGCCAGTAGTATAGGGGGTAGAGGGAGAGGGAGACTATCCGGCGAGCAGTACTTC. Using reference TRBV19 and TRBJ2-7 for the parts outside the CDR3, the full variable domain is DGGITQSPKYLFRKEGQNVTLSCEQNLNHDAMYWYRQDPGQGLRLIYYSQIVNDFQKGDIAEGYSVSREKKESFPLTVTSAQKNPTAFYLCASSIGGRGRGRLSGEQYFGPGTRLTVT.

The CDR3 coding sequence is TGCGCCAGCAGGGGGACAGTTGATAATAATTCACCCCTCCACTTT. This gives the protein CASRGTVDNNSPLHF. V is TRBV5-1 and J is TRBJ1-6; 7 nucleotides align to TRBD1. The germline CDR1 and CDR2 sequences are SGHRS and YFSETQ. This CDR3 region has 15 residues. Trimming cost V 5 bases and J 5 bases; bases outside gene matches: 7.

The chain employs TRBV3-1 (or the pseudogene TRBV3-2) and TRBJ1-3; D possibly corresponds to TRBD1 (6 bases). Trimming took 0 bases from V and 2 from J, leaving 14 bases between them. The CDR3 spans 17 residues. Germline loops: CDR1 LGHDT, CDR2 YNNKEL (reference sequence). The chain's CDR3 is CASSQDRGRGAGNTIYF. The CDR3 region has the DNA TGTGCCAGCAGCCAAGATCGCGGCAGGGGAGCTGGAAACACCATATATTTT.

This rearrangement joins TRBV3-1 (or the pseudogene TRBV3-2) to TRBJ1-4, with 8 bases aligning to TRBD1. Germline lookup yields CDR1 LGHDT and CDR2 YNNKEL (reference sequence). The CDR3 spans 13 residues. V was clipped by 4 bases and J by 8 bases; unmatched bases: 3. The CDR3 nucleotides are TGTGCCAGCAGCCTCAGGGGGCGCGAAAAACTGTTTTTT. Protein product: CASSLRGREKLFF.